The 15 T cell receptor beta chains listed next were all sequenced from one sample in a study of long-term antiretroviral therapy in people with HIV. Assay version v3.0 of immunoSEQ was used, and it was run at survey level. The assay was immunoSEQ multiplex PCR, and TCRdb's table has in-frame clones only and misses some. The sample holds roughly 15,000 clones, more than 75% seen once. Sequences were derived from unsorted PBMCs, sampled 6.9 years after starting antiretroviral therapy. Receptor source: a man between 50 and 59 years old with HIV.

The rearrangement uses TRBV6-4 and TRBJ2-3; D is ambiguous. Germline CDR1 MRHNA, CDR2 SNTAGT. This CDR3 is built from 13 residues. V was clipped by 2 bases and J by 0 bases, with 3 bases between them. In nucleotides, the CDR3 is TGTGCCAGCAGTGACGGGAGCACAGATACGCAGTATTTT. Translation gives CASSDGSTDTQYF.

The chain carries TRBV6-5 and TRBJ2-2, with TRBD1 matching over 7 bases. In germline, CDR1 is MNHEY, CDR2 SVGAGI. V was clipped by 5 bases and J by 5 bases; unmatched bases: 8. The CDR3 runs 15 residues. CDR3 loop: CASSPGTVGTGELFF. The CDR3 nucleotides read TGTGCCAGCAGTCCCGGGACAGTAGGGACCGGGGAGCTGTTTTTT.

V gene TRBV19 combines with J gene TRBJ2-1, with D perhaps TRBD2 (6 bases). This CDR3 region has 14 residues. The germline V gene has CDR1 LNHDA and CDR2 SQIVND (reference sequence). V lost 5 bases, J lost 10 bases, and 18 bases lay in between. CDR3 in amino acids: CASSGLAEEDEQFF. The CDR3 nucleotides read TGTGCCAGTAGTGGGTTAGCGGAGGAGGACGAGCAGTTCTTC.

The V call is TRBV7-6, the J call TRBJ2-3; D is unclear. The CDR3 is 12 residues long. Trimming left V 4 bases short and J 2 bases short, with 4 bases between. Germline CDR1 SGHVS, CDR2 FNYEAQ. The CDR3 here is CASSSNTDTQYF. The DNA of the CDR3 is TGTGCCAGCAGCTCAAACACAGATACGCAGTATTTT.

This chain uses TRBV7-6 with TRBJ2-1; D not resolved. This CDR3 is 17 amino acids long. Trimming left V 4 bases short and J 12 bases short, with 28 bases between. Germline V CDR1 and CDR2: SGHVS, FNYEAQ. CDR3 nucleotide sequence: TGTGCCAGCAGCTCAGACTCGTTTACCGGCCAGACCCTCTCGCAGTTCTTC. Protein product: CASSSDSFTGQTLSQFF. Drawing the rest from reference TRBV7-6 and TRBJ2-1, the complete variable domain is GAGVSQSPRYKVTKRGQDVALRCDPISGHVSLYWYRQALGQGPEFLTYFNYEAQQDKSGLPNDRFSAERPEGSISTLTIQRTEQRDSAMYRCASSSDSFTGQTLSQFFGPGTRLTVL.

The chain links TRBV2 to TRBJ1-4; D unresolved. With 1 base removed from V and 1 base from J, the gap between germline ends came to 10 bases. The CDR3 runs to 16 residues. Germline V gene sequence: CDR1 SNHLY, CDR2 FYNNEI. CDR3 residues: CASSEGVRRTNEKLFF. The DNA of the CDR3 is TGTGCCAGCAGTGAAGGCGTCAGGCGAACTAATGAAAAACTGTTTTTT.

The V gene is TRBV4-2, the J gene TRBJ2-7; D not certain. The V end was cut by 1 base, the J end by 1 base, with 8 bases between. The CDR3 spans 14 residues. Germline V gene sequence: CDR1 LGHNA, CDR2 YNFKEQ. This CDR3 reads CASSQALLSYEQYF. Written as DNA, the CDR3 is TGTGCCAGCAGCCAAGCCCTTCTATCCTACGAGCAGTACTTC.

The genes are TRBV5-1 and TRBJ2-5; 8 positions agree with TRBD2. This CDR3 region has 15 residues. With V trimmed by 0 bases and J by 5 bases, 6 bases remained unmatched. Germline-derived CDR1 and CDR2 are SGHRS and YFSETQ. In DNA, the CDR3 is TGCGCCAGCAGCTTGGCAGCGGGAGTTCCGGAGACCCAGTACTTC. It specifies CASSLAAGVPETQYF.

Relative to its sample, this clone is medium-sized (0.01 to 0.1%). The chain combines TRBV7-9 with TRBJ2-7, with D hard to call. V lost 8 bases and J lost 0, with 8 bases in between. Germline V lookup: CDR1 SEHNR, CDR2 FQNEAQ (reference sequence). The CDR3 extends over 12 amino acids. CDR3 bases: TGTGCCAGCGCAGAGAGCTCCTACGAGCAGTACTTC. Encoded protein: CASAESSYEQYF.

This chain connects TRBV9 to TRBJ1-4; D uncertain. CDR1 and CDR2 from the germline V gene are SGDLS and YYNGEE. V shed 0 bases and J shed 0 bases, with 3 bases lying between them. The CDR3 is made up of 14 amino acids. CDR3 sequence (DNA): TGTGCCAGCAGCGTAGGCCCAACTAATGAAAAACTGTTTTTT. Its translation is CASSVGPTNEKLFF.

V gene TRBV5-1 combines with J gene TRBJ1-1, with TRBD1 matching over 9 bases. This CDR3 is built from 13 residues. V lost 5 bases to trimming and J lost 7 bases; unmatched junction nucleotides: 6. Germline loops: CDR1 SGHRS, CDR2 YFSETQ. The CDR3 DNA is TGCGCCAGCAGTTCGTCGGACAGGGGTGAAGCTTTCTTT. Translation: CASSSSDRGEAFF.

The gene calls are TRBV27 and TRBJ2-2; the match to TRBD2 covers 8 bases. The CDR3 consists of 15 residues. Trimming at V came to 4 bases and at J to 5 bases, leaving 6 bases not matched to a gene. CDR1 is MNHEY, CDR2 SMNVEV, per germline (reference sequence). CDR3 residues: CASSSAGVRTGELFF. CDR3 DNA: TGTGCCAGCAGTTCAGCGGGAGTTCGGACCGGGGAGCTGTTTTTT.

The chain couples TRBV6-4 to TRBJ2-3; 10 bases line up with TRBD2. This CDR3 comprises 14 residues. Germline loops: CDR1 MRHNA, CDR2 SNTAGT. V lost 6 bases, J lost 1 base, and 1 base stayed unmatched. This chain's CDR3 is CASSLAGGTDTQYF. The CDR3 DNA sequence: TGTGCCAGCAGCCTAGCGGGAGGCACAGATACGCAGTATTTT.

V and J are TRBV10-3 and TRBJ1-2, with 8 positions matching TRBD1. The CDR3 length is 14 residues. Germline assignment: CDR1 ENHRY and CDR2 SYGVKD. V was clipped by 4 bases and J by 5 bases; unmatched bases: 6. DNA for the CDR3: TGTGCCATCAGTGGGGGACAGGCGATATATGGCTACACCTTC. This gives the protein CAISGGQAIYGYTF.

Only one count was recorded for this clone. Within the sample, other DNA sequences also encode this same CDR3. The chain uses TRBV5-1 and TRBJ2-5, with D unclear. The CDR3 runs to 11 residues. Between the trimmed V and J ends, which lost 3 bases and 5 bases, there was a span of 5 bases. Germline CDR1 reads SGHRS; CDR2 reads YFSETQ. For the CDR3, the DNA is TGCGCCAGCAGCTCTAGGGAGACCCAGTACTTC. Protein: CASSSRETQYF.